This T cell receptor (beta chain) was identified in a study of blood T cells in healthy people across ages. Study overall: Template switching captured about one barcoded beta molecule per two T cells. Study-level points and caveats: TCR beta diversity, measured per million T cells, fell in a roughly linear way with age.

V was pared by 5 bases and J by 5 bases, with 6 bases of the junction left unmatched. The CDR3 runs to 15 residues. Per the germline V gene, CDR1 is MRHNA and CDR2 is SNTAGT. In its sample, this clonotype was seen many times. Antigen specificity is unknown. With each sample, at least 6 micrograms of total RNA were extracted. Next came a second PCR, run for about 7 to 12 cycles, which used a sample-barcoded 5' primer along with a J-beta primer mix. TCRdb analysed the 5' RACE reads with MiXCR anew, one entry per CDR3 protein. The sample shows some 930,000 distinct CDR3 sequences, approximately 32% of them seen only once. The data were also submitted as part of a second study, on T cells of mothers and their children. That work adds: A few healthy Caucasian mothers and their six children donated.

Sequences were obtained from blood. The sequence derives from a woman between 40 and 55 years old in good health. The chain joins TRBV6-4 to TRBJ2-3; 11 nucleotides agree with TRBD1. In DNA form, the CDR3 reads TGTGCCAGCAGTCCTGGACAGGGGGCAGGAGATACGCAGTATTTT. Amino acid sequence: CASSPGQGAGDTQYF.